Sequencing of this T cell receptor beta chain was carried out in a study of blood T cell repertoires in COVID-19 (TCRdb year 2020). About the full investigation: The collaborator samples originated in the United States, Italy and Spain and spanned the acute and convalescent phases of COVID-19. Samples came from the ongoing ImmuneRACE study (first 160 participants) plus 1,254 subjects from 6 global collaborators. The material from the prospective study consisted of cDNA or gDNA derived from T cells, B-cell-depleted T cells, or PBMCs. Where HLA class I and class II types were available, the types were taken from metadata supplied by the sample provider, not from assay-based typing. A freely available public database, intended as a resource for researchers studying the immune response to SARS-CoV-2, is where the repertoires were released. Subjects who had been exposed to COVID-19, were actively infected with it, or had recovered from it provided the deeply sampled blood TCRbeta repertoires that made up the dataset. The sample metadata nearly always contained a de-identified subject ID, COVID-19 status, age in years and sex.

Turning to this clone: What this receptor recognizes is not known. Per-nucleotide qualities are absent, and no much larger clonotype sits a single base away.

Paper-wide results and their limitations: Clinical and demographic metadata were provided uncurated, with the amount varying by source and participant.

Collaborating institutions collected whole blood in K2EDTA tubes following their own protocols. For TCRbeta analysis, collaborators shipped samples as frozen whole blood, isolated PBMCs, or DNA extracted from either of those sample types. V and J are trimmed by 4 bases and 7 bases, and the gene matches miss 4 bases of the junction. CDR1 SGHDN and CDR2 FVKESK were looked up in the germline V gene. Including cysteine and phenylalanine, the CDR3 has 13 amino acids. Only the CDR3 region is kept as DNA, spanning 39 bases read in frame from base 1. TCRbeta CDR3 regions were amplified from genomic DNA by means of the immunoSEQ Assay, a bias-controlled multiplex PCR. The source study handled its data this way. Nucleated cell counts per sample were estimated from amplification of reference gene primers within the assay. To quantify the absolute abundance of each unique TCRbeta CDR3 rearrangement, sequence reads were collapsed and filtered. For each sample, productive Simpson clonality was calculated by taking the square root of Simpson's diversity index across productive rearrangements. The clones in this table, taken by TCRdb from immuneACCESS, are in-frame only. Not every clone is retained; where verified, under half of the shortfall comes from an unresolved V gene, and the cause of the rest is unknown. V and J calls and clone size are copied from that table; D and trimming were computed from the DNA. Present in this sample are more than 110,000 clones, 85% to 90% of which were seen just once. The top ten constitute about 4.1% of the sample.

The V and J segments used are TRBV14 and TRBJ1-2, and 9 junctional nucleotides match TRBD1. The sample was peripheral blood. This clonotype was sampled from a woman in her thirties or forties with acute or convalescent COVID-19. CDR3 reads: CASSRDRVGGYTF. In nucleotides, the sequence is TGTGCCAGCAGCCGGGACAGGGTTGGTGGCTACACCTTC.